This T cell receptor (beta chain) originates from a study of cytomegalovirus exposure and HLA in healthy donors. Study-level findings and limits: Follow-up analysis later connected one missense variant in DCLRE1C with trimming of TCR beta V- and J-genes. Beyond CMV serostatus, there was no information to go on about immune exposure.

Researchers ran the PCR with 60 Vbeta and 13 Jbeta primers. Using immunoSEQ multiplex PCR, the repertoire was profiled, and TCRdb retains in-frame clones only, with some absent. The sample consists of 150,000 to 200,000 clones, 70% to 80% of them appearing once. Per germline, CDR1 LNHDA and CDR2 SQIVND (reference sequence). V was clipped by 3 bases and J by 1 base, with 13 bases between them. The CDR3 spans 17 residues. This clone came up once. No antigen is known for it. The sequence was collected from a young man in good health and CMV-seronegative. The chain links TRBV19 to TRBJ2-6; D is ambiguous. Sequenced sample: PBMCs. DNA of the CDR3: TGTGCCAGTAGTATTGGTCGGCCGACTTCTGGGGCCAACGTCCTGACTTTC. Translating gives CASSIGRPTSGANVLTF.